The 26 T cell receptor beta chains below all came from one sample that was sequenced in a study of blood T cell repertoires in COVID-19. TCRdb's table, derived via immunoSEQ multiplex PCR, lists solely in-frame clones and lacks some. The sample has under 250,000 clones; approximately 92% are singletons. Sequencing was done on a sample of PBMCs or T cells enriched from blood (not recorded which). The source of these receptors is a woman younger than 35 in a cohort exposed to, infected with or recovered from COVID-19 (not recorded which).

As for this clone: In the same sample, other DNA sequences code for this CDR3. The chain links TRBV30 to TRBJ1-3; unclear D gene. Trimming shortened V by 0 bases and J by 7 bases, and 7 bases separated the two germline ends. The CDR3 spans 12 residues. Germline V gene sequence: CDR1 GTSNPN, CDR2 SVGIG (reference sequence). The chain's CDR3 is CAWSVIGNTIYF. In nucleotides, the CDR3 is TGTGCCTGGAGTGTCATCGGGAACACCATATATTTT.

This chain's CDR3 is CASSLGEGAYQPQHF. CDR3 sequence (DNA): TGTGCCAGCAGTCTGGGCGAGGGGGCGTATCAGCCCCAGCATTTT. The chain joins TRBV28 to TRBJ1-5; 7 nucleotides agree with TRBD1. Trimming at V came to 5 bases and at J to 5 bases, leaving 9 bases not matched to a gene. Germline V gene sequence: CDR1 MDHEN, CDR2 SYDVKM. The CDR3 spans 15 residues.

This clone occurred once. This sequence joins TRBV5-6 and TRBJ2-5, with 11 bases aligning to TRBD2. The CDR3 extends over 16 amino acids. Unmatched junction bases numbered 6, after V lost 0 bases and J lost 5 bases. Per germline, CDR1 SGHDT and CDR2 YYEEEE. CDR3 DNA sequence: TGTGCCAGCAGCTTGGGCGGACTAGCGGGTGGGGAGACCCAGTACTTC. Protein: CASSLGGLAGGETQYF.

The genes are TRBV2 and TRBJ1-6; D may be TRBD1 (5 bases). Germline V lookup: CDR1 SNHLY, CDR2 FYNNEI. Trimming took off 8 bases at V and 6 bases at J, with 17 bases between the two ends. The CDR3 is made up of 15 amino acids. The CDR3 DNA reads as TGTGCCAGCGGCTATCAGGGTGTCGGTAATTCACCCCTCCACTTT. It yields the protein CASGYQGVGNSPLHF.

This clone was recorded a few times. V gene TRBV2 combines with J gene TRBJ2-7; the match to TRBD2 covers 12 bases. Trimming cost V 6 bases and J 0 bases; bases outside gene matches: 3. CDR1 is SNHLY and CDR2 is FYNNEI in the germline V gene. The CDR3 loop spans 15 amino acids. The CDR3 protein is CASRLAGGSSYEQYF. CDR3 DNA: TGTGCCAGCAGGCTAGCGGGGGGGAGCTCCTACGAGCAGTACTTC.

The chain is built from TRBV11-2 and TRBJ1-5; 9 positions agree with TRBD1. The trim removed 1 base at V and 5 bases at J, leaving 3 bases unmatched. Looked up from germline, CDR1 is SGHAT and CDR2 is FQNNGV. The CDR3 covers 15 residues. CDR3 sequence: CASSLVGQGDQPQHF. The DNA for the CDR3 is TGTGCCAGCAGCTTAGTGGGACAGGGCGATCAGCCCCAGCATTTT.

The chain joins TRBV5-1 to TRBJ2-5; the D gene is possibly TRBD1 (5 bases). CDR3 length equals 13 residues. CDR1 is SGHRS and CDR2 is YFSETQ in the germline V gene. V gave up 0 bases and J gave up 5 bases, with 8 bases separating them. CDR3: CASSLEGLETQYF. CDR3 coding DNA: TGCGCCAGCAGCTTGGAGGGGCTGGAGACCCAGTACTTC.

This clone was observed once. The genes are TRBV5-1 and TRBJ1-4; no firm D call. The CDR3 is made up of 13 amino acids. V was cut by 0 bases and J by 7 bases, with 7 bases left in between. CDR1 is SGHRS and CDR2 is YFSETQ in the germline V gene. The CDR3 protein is CASSLDGPEKLFF. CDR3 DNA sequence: TGCGCCAGCAGCTTGGATGGGCCTGAAAAACTGTTTTTT. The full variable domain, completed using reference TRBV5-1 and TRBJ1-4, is KAGVTQTPRYLIKTRGQQVTLSCSPISGHRSVSWYQQTPGQGLQFLFEYFSETQRNKGNFPGRFSGRQFSNSRSEMNVSTLELGDSALYLCASSLDGPEKLFFGSGTQLSVL.

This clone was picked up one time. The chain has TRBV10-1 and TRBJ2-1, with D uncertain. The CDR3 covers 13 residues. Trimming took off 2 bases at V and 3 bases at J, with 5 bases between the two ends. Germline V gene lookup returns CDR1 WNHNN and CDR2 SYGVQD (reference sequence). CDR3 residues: CASSETDYNEQFF. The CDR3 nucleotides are TGCGCCAGCAGTGAGACTGACTACAATGAGCAGTTCTTC.

CDR3 DNA sequence: TGCAGTGCTAGTAGCAGGGACAGGGGAGGTGAGCAGTACTTC. Translating gives CSASSRDRGGEQYF. The J gene is TRBJ2-7, the V gene TRBV20-1; 10 bases are a match to TRBD1. Germline CDR1 reads DFQATT; CDR2 reads SNEGSKA (reference sequence). The CDR3 spans 14 residues. Unmatched junction bases numbered 9, after V lost 3 bases and J lost 7 bases.

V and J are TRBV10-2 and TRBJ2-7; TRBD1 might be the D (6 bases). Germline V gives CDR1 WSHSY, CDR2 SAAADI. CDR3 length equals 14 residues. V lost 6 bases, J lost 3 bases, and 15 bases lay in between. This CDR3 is CASRLKGVGYEQYF. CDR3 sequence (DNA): TGCGCCAGCAGGCTTAAGGGGGTTGGCTACGAGCAGTACTTC.

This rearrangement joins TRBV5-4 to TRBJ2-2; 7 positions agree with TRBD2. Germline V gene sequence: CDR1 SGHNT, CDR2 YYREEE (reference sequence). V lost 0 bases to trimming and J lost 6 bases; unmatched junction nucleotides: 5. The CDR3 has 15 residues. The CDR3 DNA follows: TGTGCCAGCAGCTTGGCTGGCGGGAGCCCCGGGGAGCTGTTTTTT. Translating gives CASSLAGGSPGELFF.

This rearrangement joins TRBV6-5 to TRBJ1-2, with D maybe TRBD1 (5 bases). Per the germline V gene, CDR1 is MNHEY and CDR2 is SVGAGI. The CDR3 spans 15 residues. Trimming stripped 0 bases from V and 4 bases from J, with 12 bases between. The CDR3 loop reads CASSYSTASSYGYTF. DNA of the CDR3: TGTGCCAGCAGTTACTCGACAGCCTCCTCCTATGGCTACACCTTC.

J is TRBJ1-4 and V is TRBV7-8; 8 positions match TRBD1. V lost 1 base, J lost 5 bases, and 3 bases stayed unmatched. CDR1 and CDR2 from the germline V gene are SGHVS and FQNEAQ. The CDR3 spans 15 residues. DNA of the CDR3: TGTGCCAGCAGCTTAGTCAGGACAGGGAATGAAAAACTGTTTTTT. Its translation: CASSLVRTGNEKLFF.

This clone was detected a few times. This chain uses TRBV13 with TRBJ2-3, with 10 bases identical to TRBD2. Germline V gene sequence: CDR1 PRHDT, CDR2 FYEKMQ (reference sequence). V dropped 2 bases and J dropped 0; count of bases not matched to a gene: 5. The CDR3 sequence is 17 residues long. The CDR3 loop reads CASSLKAGGPSTDTQYF. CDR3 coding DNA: TGTGCCAGCAGCTTAAAAGCGGGGGGGCCTAGCACAGATACGCAGTATTTT.

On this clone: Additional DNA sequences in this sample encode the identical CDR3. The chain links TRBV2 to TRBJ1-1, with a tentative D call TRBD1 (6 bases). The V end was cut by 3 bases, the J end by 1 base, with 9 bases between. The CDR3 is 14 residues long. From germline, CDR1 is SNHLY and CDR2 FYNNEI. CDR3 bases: TGTGCCAGCAGTGAGACAGGTGAGAACACTGAAGCTTTCTTT. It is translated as CASSETGENTEAFF.

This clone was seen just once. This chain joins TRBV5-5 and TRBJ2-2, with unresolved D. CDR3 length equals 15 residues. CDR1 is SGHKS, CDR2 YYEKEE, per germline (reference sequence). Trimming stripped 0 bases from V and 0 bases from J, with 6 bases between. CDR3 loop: CASSLDATNTGELFF. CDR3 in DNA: TGTGCCAGCAGCTTGGACGCTACGAACACCGGGGAGCTGTTTTTT.

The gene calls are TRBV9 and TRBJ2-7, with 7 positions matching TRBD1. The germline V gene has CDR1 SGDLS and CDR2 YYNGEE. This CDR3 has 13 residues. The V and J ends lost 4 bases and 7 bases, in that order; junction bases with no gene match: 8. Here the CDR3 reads CASSPGQALEQYF. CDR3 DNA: TGTGCCAGCAGCCCAGGACAGGCCTTGGAGCAGTACTTC.

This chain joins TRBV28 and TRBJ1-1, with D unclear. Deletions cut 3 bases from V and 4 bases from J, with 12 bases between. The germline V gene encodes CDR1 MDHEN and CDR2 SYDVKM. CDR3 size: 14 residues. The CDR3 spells CASSFAGRSTEAFF. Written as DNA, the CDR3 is TGTGCCAGCAGTTTTGCGGGGAGAAGCACTGAAGCTTTCTTT.

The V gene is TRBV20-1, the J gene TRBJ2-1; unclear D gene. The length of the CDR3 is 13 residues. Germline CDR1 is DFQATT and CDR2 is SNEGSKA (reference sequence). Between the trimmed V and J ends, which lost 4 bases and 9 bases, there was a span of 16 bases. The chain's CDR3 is CSAIDQPGGEQFF. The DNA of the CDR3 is TGCAGTGCTATTGACCAACCCGGCGGTGAGCAGTTCTTC.

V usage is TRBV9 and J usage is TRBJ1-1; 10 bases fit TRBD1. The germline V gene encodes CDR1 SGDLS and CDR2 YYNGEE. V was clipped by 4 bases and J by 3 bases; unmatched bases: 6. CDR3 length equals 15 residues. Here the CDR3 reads CASSRDRGSDTEAFF. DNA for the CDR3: TGTGCCAGCAGCAGGGACAGGGGATCGGACACTGAAGCTTTCTTT.

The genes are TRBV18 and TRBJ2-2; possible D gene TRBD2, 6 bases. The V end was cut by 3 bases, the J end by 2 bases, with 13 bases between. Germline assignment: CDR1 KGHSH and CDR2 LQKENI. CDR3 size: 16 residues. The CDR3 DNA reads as TGTGCCAGCTCACCGAACGCGGGGACCAACACCGGGGAGCTGTTTTTT. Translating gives CASSPNAGTNTGELFF.

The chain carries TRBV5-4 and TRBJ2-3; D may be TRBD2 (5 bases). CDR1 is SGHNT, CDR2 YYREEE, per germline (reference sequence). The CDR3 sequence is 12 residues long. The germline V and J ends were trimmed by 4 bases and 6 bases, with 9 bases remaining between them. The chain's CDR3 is CASSPSGDTQYF. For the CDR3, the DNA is TGTGCCAGCAGCCCGTCGGGGGATACGCAGTATTTT.

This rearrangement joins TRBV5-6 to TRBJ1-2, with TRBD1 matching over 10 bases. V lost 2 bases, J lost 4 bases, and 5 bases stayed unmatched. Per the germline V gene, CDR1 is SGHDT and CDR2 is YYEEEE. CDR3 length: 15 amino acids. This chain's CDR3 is CASSFGTGASYGYTF. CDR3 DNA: TGTGCCAGCAGCTTCGGGACAGGGGCCAGCTATGGCTACACCTTC.

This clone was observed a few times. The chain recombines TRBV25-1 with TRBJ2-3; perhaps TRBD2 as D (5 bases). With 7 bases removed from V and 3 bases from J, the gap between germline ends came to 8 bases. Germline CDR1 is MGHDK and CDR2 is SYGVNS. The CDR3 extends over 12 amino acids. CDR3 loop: CASNRRTDTQYF. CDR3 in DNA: TGTGCCAGCAATAGGAGGACAGATACGCAGTATTTT.

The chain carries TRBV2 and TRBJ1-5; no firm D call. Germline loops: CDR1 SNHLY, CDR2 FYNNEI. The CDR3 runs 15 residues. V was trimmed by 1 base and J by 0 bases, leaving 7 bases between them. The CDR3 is CASSEGTVSNQPQHF. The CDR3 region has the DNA TGTGCCAGCAGTGAAGGAACGGTTAGCAATCAGCCCCAGCATTTT.